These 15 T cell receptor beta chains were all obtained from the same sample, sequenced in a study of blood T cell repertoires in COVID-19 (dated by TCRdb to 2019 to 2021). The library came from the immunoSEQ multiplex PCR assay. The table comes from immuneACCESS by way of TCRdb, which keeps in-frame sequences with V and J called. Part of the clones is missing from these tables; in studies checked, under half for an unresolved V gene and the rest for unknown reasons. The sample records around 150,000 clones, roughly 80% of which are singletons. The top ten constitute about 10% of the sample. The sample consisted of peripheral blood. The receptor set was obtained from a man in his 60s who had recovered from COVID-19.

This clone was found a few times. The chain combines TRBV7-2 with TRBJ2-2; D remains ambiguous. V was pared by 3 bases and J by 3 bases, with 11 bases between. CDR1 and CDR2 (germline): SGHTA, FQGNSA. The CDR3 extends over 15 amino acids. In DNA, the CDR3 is TGTGCCAGCAGCTTGGCCTTGAGCGACACCGGGGAGCTGTTTTTT. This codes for CASSLALSDTGELFF.

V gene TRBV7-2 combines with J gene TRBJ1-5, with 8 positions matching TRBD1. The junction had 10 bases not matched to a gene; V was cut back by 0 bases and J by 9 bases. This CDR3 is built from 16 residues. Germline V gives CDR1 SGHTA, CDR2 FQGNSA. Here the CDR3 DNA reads TGTGCCAGCAGCTTAGCCCCGGTGGGGACAGGATGGCCCCAGCATTTT. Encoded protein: CASSLAPVGTGWPQHF.

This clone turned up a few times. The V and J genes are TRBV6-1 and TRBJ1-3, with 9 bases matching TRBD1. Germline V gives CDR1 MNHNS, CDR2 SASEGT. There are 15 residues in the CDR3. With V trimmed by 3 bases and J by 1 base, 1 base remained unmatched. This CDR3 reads CASSDGQGSGNTIYF. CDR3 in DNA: TGTGCCAGCAGTGACGGACAGGGGTCTGGAAACACCATATATTTT.

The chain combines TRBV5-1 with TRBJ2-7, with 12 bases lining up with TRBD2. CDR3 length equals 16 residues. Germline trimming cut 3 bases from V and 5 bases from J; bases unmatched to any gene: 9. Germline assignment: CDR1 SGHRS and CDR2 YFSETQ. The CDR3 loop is CASSSTWTSGIHEQYF. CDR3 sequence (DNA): TGCGCCAGCAGCTCAACGTGGACTAGCGGGATTCACGAGCAGTACTTC.

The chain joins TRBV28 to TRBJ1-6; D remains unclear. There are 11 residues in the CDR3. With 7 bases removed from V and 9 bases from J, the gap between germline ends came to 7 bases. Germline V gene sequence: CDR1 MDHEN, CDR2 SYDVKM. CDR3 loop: CASTASSPLHF. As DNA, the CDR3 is TGTGCCAGCACCGCTAGTTCACCCCTCCACTTT.

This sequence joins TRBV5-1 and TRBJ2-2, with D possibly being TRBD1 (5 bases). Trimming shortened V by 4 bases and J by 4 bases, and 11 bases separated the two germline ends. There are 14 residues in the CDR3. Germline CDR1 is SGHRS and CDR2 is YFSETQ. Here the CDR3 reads CASSEDNLTGELFF. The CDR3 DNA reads TGCGCCAGCAGCGAGGACAACCTCACCGGGGAGCTGTTTTTT.

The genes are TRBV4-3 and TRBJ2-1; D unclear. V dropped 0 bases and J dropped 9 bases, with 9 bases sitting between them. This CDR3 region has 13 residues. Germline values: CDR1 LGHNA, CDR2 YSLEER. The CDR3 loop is CASSQESSGEQFF. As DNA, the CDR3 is TGCGCCAGCAGCCAAGAATCGAGTGGTGAGCAGTTCTTC.

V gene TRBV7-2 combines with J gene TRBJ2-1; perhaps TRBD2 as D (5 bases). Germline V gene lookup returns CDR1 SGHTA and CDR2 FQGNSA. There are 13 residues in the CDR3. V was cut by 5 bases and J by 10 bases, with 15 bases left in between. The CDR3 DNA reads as TGTGCCAGCAGCGCGAGGCGGGTTGGCGAGCAGTTCTTC. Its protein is CASSARRVGEQFF.

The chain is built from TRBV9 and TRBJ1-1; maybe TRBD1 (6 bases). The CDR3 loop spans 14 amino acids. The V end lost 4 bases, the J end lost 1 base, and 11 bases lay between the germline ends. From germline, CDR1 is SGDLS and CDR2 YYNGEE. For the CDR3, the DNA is TGTGCCAGCAGCACAAGCAGGGGGAACACTGAAGCTTTCTTT. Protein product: CASSTSRGNTEAFF. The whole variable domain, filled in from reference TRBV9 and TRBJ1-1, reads DSGVTQTPKHLITATGQRVTLRCSPRSGDLSVYWYQQSLDQGLQFLIQYYNGEERAKGNILERFSAQQFPDLHSELNLSSLELGDSALYFCASSTSRGNTEAFFGQGTRLTVV.

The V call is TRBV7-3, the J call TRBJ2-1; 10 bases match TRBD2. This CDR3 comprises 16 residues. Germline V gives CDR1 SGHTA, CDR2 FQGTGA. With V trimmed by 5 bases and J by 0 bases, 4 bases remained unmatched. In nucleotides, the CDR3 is TGTGCCAGCAGCGTGCTAGCGGGAGCCTCCTACAATGAGCAGTTCTTC. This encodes CASSVLAGASYNEQFF. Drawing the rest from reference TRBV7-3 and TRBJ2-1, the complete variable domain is GAGVSQTPSNKVTEKGKYVELRCDPISGHTALYWYRQSLGQGPEFLIYFQGTGAADDSGLPNDRFFAVRPEGSVSTLKIQRTERGDSAVYLCASSVLAGASYNEQFFGPGTRLTVL.

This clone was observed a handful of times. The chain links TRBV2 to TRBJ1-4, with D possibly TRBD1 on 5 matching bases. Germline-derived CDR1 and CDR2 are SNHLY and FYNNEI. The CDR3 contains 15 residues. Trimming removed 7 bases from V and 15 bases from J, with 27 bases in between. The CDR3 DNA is TGTGCCAGCACCCGGGGGGGGACGCGGATTAGGGAGGTGTTTTTT. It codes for CASTRGGTRIREVFF.

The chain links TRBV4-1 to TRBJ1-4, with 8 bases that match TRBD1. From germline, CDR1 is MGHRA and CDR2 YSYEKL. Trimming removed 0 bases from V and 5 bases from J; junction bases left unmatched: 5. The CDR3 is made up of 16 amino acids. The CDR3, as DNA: TGCGCCAGCAGCCAAGACCAGGGGGCGGGAAATGAAAAACTGTTTTTT. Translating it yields CASSQDQGAGNEKLFF.

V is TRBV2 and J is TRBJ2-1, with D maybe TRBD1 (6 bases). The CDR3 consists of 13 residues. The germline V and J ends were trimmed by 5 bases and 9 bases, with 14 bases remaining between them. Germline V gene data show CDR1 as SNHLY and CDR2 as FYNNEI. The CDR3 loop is CASSRTAYGEQFF. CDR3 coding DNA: TGTGCCAGCAGTAGGACAGCCTATGGTGAGCAGTTCTTC.

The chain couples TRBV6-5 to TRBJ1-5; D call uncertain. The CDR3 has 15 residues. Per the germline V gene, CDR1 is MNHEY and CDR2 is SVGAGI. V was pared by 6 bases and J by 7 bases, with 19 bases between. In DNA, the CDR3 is TGTGCCAGCAGCTTGGACCCGGATGGACTACAGCCCCAGCATTTT. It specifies CASSLDPDGLQPQHF.

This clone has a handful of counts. CDR3 nucleotides: TGTGCCAGCCGCACAGGGGGGATGAACACTGAAGCTTTCTTT. This codes for CASRTGGMNTEAFF. This chain links TRBV28 with TRBJ1-1, with 8 bases fitting TRBD1. The germline V gene has CDR1 MDHEN and CDR2 SYDVKM. V lost 8 bases to trimming and J lost 0 bases; unmatched junction nucleotides: 5. The CDR3 runs 14 residues.